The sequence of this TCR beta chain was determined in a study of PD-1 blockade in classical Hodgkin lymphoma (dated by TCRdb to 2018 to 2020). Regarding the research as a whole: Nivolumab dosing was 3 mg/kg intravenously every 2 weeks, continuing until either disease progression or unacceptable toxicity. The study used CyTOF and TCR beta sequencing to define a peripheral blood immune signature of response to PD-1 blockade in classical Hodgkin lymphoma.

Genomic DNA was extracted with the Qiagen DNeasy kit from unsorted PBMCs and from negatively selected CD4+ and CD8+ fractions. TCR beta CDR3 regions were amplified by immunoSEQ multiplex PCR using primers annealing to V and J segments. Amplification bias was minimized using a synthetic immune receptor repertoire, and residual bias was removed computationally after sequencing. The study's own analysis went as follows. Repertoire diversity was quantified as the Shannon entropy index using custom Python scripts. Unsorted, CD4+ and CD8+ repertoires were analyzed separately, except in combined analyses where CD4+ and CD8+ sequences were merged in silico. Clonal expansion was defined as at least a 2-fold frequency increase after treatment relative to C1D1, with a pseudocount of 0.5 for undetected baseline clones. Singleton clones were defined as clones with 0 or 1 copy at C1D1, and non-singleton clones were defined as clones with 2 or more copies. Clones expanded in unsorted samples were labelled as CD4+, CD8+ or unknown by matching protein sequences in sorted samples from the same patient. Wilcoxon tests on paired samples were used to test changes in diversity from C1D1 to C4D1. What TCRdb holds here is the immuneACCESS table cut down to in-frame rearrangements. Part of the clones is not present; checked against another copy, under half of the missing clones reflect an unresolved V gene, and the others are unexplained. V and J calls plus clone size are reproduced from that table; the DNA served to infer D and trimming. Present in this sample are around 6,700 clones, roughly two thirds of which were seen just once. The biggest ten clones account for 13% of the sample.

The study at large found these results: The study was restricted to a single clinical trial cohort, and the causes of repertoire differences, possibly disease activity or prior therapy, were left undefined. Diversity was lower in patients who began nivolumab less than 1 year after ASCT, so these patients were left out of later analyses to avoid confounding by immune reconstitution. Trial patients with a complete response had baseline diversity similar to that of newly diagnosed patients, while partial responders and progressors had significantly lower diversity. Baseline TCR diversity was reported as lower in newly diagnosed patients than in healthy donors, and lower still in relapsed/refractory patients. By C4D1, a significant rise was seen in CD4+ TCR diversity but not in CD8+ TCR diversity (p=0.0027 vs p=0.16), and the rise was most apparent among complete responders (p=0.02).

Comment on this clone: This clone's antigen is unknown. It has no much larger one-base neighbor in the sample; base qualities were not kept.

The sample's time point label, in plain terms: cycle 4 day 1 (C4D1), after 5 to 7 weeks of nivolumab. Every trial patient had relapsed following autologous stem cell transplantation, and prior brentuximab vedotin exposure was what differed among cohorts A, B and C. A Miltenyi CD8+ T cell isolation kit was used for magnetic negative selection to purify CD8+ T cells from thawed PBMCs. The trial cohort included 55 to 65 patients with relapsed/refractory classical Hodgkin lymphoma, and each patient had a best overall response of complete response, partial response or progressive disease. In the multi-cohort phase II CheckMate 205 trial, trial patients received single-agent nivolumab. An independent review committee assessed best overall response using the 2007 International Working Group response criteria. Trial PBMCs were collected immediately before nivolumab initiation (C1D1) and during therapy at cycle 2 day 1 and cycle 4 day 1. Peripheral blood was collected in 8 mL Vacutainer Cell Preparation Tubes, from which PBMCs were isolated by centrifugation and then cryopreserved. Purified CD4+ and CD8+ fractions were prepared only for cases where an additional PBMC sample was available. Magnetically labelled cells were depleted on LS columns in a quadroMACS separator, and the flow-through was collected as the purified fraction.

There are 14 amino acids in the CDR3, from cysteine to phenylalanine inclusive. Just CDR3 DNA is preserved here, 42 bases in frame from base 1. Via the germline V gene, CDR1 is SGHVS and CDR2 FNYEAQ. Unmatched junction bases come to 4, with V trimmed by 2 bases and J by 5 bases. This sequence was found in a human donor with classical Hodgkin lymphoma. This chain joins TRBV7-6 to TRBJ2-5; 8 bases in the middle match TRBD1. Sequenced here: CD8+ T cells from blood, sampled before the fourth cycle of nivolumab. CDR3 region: CASSLWGQAETQYF. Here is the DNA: TGTGCCAGCAGCTTATGGGGACAGGCCGAGACCCAGTACTTC.